The sample holds a few counts of the clone carrying this TCR beta chain. This specimen belongs to a study of T-cell memory formation after mild COVID-19. CDR1 is SQVTM, CDR2 ANQGSEA, per germline. Trimming stripped 0 bases from V and 9 bases from J, with 12 bases between. The CDR3 covers 13 residues. TCRdb re-analysed the 5' RACE reads in MiXCR, keeping a single row per CDR3 protein. The table lists more than 80,000 distinct CDR3 sequences, roughly 12% of them singletons, with around 27% in the top ten. The specimen was PBMCs or a T cell subset sorted from them (not recorded which). The chain has TRBV29-1 and TRBJ2-1, with D possibly TRBD1 on 6 matching bases. This clonotype was sampled from an adult woman who had mild COVID-19 (a few samples of this study predate the infection). Cell type and time point are not known. CDR3: CSVEEGQPSEQFF. The DNA of the CDR3 is TGCAGCGTTGAAGAAGGACAGCCGAGTGAGCAGTTCTTC.